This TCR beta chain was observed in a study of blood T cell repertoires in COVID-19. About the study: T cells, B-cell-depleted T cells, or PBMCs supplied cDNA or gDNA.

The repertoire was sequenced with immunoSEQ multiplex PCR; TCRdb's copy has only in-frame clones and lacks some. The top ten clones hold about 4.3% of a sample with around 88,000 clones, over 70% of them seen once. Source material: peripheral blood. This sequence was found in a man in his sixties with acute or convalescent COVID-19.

Here the CDR3 reads CATSLRTGAGANVLTF. In nucleotides, the CDR3 is TGTGCCACCAGCCTTAGGACAGGGGCTGGGGCCAACGTCCTGACTTTC. The V gene is TRBV15, the J gene TRBJ2-6; 9 bases are shared with TRBD1. The germline CDR1 and CDR2 sequences are LNHNV and YYDKDF (reference sequence). This CDR3 spans 16 amino acids. Trimming took 5 bases from V and 2 from J; bases not matched to a gene: 4.